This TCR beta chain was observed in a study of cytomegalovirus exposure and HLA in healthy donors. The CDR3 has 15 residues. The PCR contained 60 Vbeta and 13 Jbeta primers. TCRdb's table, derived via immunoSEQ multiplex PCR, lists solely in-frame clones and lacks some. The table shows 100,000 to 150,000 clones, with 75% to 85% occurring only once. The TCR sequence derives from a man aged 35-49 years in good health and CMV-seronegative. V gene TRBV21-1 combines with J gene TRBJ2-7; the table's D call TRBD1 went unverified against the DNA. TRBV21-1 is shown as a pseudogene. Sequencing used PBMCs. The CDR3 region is CASSSSRDRAHEQYF. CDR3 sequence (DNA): TGTGCCAGCAGCTCAAGCCGGGACAGGGCGCACGAGCAGTACTTC.